The present T cell receptor beta chain was sequenced within a study of Ad26.COV2.S vaccination and SARS-CoV-2 variants. Documented treatment: about 20 received Ad26.COV2.S at low or high dose, single or two shots; about 5 received placebo; per-sample allocation not given. The samples date from day 63 after the first vaccine or placebo injection. Vaccine was an Ad26 vector expressing Wuhan-strain SARS-CoV-2 spike. Sequencing used immunoSEQ multiplex PCR; TCRdb keeps in-frame clones, though not all of them. The data show hundreds of thousands of clones, around nine tenths seen once. Study observations and caveats: Non-spike TCR breadth did not differ much between vaccine and placebo recipients.

The length of the CDR3 is 15 residues. The germline gives CDR1 KGHSH, CDR2 LQKENI. V lost 4 bases, J lost 8 bases, and 18 bases lay in between. Concerning this clone: Its cognate antigen is unknown.

The source material was peripheral blood, sampled in a trial of Ad26.COV2.S vaccine versus placebo. The source is a person between 18 and 65 years old who received the Ad26.COV2.S COVID-19 vaccine or a placebo. V usage is TRBV18 and J usage is TRBJ1-5; tentatively, D is TRBD1 (5 bases). The chain's CDR3 is CASSLMDSMGEPQHF. CDR3 DNA sequence: TGTGCCAGCTCACTTATGGACTCGATGGGGGAGCCCCAGCATTTT.